This T cell receptor beta chain was observed in a study of blood T cell repertoires in COVID-19 (TCRdb year 2020). A note on the overall study: Samples from collaborators originated in the United States, Italy and Spain and spanned both the acute and convalescent phases of COVID-19. The prospective study material was composed of cDNA or gDNA derived from T cells, B-cell-depleted T cells, or PBMCs. The dataset comprised deeply sampled blood TCRbeta repertoires from subjects exposed to, actively infected with, or recovered from COVID-19. The repertoires were released in a freely available public database meant as a resource for research on the immune response to SARS-CoV-2. The samples were drawn from two sources: the first 160 participants of the ongoing ImmuneRACE study, and some 1,300 subjects contributed by 6 global collaborators. The sample metadata nearly always contained a de-identified subject ID, COVID-19 status, age in years and sex. Where available, HLA class I and class II types were taken from metadata supplied by the sample provider and were not determined by assay-based typing. What the research found in general, with its limitations: How much clinical and demographic metadata was included differed by source and by participant, and the metadata was provided uncurated.

Measured from the cysteine to the phenylalanine, the CDR3 is 14 residues long. Of all the DNA, just the CDR3 is kept, 42 bases in frame from base 1. The V end loses 5 bases and the J end loses 13 bases, and a stretch of 22 bases separates them. The germline V gene (reference sequence) supplies CDR1 LGHDT and CDR2 YNNKEL. TCRbeta CDR3 regions were amplified from genomic DNA using the immunoSEQ Assay, a bias-controlled multiplex PCR. The paper's processing steps were these. The number of nucleated cells in each sample was estimated from the amplification of reference gene primers within the assay. Sequence reads were collapsed and filtered to measure the absolute abundance of every unique TCRbeta CDR3 rearrangement. Productive Simpson clonality was computed per sample as the square root of Simpson's diversity index over productive rearrangements. Not all clones reach the TCRdb copy of this immuneACCESS table, which keeps in-frame sequences only. Checked studies attribute under half of the gap to unresolved V genes and leave the rest unexplained. That table is the source of V, J and clone size, and D and trimming were worked out from the DNA. The sample yields 20,000 to 25,000 clones; around 90% were counted once. The ten largest make up under 6.5% of the sample.

The collaborating institutions used their own protocols to collect whole blood in K2EDTA tubes. For TCRbeta analysis, collaborators shipped samples as frozen whole blood, isolated PBMCs, or DNA extracted from either of those sample types. Note on this clone: Its antigen is unknown. The sample holds no much larger clone one base away, and base qualities are not on file.

Sample: peripheral blood. The rearrangement combines TRBV3-1 (or the pseudogene TRBV3-2) with TRBJ2-3; the D segment could be TRBD2, given 7 matching bases. The receptor was derived from a woman of 80 years or more with active COVID-19. The DNA reads TGTGCCAGCAGCAGGGGGGGGTGGGCCCCGGAGAAGTATTTT. It is translated as CASSRGGWAPEKYF.